This note documents a single T cell receptor (beta chain) sequence. This entry is derived from a study of T cell changes during pregnancy in multiple sclerosis. The repertoire was sequenced with immunoSEQ multiplex PCR; TCRdb's copy has only in-frame clones and lacks some. Here the sample spans approximately 28,000 clones, about nine tenths being singletons. CDR1 is MRHNA, CDR2 SNTAGT, per germline. The CDR3 is made up of 15 amino acids. J lost 3 bases, V lost 6 bases, and 3 bases had no gene match. The sample was CD8+ T cells from peripheral blood mononuclear cells, taken in the second trimester of pregnancy. The V gene is TRBV6-4, the J gene TRBJ2-3; 13 nucleotides line up with TRBD2. The TCR sequence derives from a female donor with multiple sclerosis, enrolled in a pregnancy study. CDR3 DNA: TGTGCCAGCAGGAGGACTAGCGGGAGTACAGATACGCAGTATTTT. Translation: CASRRTSGSTDTQYF.